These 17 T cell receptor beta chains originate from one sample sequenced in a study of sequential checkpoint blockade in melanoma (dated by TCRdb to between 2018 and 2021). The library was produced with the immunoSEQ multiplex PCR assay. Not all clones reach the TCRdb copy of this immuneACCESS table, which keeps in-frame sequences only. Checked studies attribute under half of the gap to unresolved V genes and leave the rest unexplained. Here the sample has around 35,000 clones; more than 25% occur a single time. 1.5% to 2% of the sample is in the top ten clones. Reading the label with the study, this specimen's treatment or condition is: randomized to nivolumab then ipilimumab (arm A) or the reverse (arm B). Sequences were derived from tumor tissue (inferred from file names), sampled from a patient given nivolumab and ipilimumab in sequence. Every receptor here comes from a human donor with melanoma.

The CDR3 here is CASSRGTGDEKLFF. The CDR3 nucleotides are TGCGCCAGCAGCCGCGGGACAGGGGATGAAAAACTGTTTTTT. The rearrangement links TRBV5-1 to TRBJ1-4, with 10 bases lining up with TRBD1. Germline CDR1 is SGHRS and CDR2 is YFSETQ. The CDR3 contains 14 residues. Trimming removed 4 bases from V and 6 bases from J; junction bases left unmatched: 3.

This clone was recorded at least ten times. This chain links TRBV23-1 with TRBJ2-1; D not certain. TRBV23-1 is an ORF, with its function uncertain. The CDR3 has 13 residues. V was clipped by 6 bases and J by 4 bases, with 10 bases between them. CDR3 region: CASSLDTYNEQFF. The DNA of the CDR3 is TGCGCCAGCAGCTTAGATACTTACAATGAGCAGTTCTTC.

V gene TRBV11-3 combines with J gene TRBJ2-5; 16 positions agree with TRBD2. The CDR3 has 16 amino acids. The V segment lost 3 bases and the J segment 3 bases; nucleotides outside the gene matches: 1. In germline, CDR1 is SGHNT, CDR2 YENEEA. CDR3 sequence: CASSLGTSGGEETQYF. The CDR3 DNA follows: TGTGCCAGCAGCTTGGGGACTAGCGGGGGGGAAGAGACCCAGTACTTC.

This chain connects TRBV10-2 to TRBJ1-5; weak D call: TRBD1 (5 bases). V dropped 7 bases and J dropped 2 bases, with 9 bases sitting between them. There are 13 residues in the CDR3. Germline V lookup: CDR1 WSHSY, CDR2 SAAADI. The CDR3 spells CASTRGGNQPQHF. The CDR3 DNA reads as TGCGCCAGCACCCGAGGGGGCAATCAGCCCCAGCATTTT.

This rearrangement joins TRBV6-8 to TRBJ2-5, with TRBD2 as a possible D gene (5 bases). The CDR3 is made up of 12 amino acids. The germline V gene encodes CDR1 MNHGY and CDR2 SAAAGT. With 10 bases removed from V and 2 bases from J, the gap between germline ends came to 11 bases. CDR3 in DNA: TGTGCCATCGGACGGGAACAAGAGACCCAGTACTTC. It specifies CAIGREQETQYF.

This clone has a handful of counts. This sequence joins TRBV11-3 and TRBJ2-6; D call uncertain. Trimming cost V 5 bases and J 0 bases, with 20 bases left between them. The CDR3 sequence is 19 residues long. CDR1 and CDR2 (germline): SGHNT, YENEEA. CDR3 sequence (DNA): TGTGCCAGCAGCGGTCGACTGCTGCCGATGTTCTCTGGGGCCAACGTCCTGACTTTC. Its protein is CASSGRLLPMFSGANVLTF. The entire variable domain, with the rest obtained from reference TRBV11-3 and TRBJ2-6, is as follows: EAGVVQSPRYKIIEKKQPVAFWCNPISGHNTLYWYLQNLGQGPELLIRYENEEAVDDSQLPKDRFSAERLKGVDSTLKIQPAELGDSAVYLCASSGRLLPMFSGANVLTFGAGSRLTVL.

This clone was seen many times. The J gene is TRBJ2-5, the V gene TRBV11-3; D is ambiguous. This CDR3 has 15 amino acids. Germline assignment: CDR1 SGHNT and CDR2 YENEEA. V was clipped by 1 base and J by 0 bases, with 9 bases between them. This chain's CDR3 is CASSLGASYQETQYF. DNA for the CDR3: TGTGCCAGCAGCTTAGGGGCATCGTACCAAGAGACCCAGTACTTC.

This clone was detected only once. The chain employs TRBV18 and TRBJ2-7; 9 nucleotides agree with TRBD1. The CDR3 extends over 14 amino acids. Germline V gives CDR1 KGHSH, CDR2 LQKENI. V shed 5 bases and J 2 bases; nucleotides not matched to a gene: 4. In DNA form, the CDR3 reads TGTGCCAGCTCAAGAGGACAGGGGACCTACGAGCAGTACTTC. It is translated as CASSRGQGTYEQYF.

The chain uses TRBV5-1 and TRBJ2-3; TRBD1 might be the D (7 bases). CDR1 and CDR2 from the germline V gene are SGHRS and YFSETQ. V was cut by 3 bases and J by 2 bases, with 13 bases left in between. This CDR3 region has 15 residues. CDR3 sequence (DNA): TGCGCCAGCAGCTCAGGGGGGACTTTCACAGATACGCAGTATTTT. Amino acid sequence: CASSSGGTFTDTQYF.

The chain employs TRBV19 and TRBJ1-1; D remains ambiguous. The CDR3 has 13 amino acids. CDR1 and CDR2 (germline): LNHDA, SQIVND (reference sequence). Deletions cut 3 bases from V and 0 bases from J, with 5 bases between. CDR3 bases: TGTGCCAGTAGTATCCAAGTGAACACTGAAGCTTTCTTT. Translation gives CASSIQVNTEAFF.

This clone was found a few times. The CDR3 here is CASSRSTNEKLFF. For the CDR3, the DNA is TGTGCCAGTAGTCGCTCAACTAATGAAAAACTGTTTTTT. The V and J genes are TRBV19 and TRBJ1-4; D remains unclear. This CDR3 contains 13 residues. Trimming pared 5 bases from V and 0 bases from J, leaving 4 bases between. The germline V gene encodes CDR1 LNHDA and CDR2 SQIVND (reference sequence).

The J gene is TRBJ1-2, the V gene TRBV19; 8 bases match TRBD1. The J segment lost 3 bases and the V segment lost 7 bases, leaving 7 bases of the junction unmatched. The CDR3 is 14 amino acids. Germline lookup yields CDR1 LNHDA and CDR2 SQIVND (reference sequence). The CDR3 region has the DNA TGTGCCAGTATGGGACAGGCATCTTACTATGGCTACACCTTC. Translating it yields CASMGQASYYGYTF.

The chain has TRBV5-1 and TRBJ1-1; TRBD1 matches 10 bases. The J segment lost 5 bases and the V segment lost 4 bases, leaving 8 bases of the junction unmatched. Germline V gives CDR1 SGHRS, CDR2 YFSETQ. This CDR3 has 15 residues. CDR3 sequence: CASSPGQGFLTEAFF. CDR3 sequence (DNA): TGCGCCAGCAGCCCGGGACAGGGGTTTTTGACTGAAGCTTTCTTT. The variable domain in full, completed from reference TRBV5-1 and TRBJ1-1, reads KAGVTQTPRYLIKTRGQQVTLSCSPISGHRSVSWYQQTPGQGLQFLFEYFSETQRNKGNFPGRFSGRQFSNSRSEMNVSTLELGDSALYLCASSPGQGFLTEAFFGQGTRLTVV.

The CDR3 DNA follows: TGTGCTAGTGGTTTGGGGGTCGGGGAGCTGTTTTTT. Translating it yields CASGLGVGELFF. J is TRBJ2-2 and V is TRBV12-5, with D unresolved. V was cut by 1 base and J by 7 bases, with 4 bases left in between. Germline V gene sequence: CDR1 LGHNT, CDR2 FRNRAP. CDR3 length equals 12 residues.

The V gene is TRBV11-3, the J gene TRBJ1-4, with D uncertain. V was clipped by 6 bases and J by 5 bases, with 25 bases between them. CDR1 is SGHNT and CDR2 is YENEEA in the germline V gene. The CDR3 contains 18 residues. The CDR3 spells CASSNLPSGILSNEKLFF. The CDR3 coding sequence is TGTGCCAGCAGTAATCTCCCTTCGGGGATCCTATCGAATGAAAAACTGTTTTTT.

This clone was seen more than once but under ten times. This chain's CDR3 is CATSLRGTSNQPQHF. CDR3 nucleotide sequence: TGTGCCACCAGCCTCCGTGGGACTAGCAATCAGCCCCAGCATTTT. The rearrangement links TRBV15 to TRBJ1-5; perhaps TRBD1 as D (5 bases). This CDR3 has 15 residues. V lost 5 bases, J lost 0 bases, and 11 bases lay in between. Germline V CDR1 and CDR2: LNHNV, YYDKDF (reference sequence). Variable domain in full (rest from reference TRBV15 and TRBJ1-5): DAMVIQNPRYQVTQFGKPVTLSCSQTLNHNVMYWYQQKSSQAPKLLFHYYDKDFNNEADTPDNFQSRRPNTSFCFLDIRSPGLGDTAMYLCATSLRGTSNQPQHFGDGTRLSIL.

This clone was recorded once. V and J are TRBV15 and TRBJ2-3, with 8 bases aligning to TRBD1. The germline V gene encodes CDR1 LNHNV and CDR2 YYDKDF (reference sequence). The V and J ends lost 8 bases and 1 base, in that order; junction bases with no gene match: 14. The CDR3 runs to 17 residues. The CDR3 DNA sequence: TGTGCCACCTCTCGGAGGCGGCAGGGGGCTGGCACAGATACGCAGTATTTT. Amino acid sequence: CATSRRRQGAGTDTQYF.